A single sample gave rise to the 13 T cell receptor beta chains below, sequenced in a study of blood T cell repertoires in COVID-19. Profiled with immunoSEQ multiplex PCR; TCRdb holds only in-frame clones, not every one. Of 250,000 to 350,000 clones listed, around 87% are singletons. Specimen: peripheral blood. The source is a woman between 45 and 60 years old who had recovered from COVID-19.

This clone came up a few times. The chain couples TRBV7-2 to TRBJ1-2, with TRBD1 as a possible D gene (6 bases). Trimming left V 5 bases short and J 8 bases short, with 21 bases between. CDR3 length: 15 amino acids. CDR1 and CDR2 (germline): SGHTA, FQGNSA. The CDR3 coding sequence is TGTGCCAGCAGCCCAAGATCAGGGGACAAACGAGGCTACACCTTC. Protein: CASSPRSGDKRGYTF. The variable domain in full, with the rest retrieved from reference TRBV7-2 and TRBJ1-2, is GAGVSQSPSNKVTEKGKDVELRCDPISGHTALYWYRQSLGQGLEFLIYFQGNSAPDKSGLPSDRFSAERTGGSVSTLTIQRTQQEDSAVYLCASSPRSGDKRGYTFGSGTRLTVV.

In regard to this clone: Different DNA sequences within this sample yield the same CDR3. V usage is TRBV29-1 and J usage is TRBJ1-2, with no clear D. Germline V gene data show CDR1 as SQVTM and CDR2 as ANQGSEA. V shed 2 bases and J shed 2 bases, with 3 bases lying between them. This CDR3 has 11 amino acids. CDR3 sequence reads: CSVEQNYGYTF. The CDR3 DNA reads TGCAGCGTTGAACAGAACTATGGCTACACCTTC. Complete variable domain (other parts from reference TRBV29-1 and TRBJ1-2): SAVISQKPSRDICQRGTSLTIQCQVDSQVTMMFWYRQQPGQSLTLIATANQGSEATYESGFVIDKFPISRPNLTFSTLTVSNMSPEDSSIYLCSVEQNYGYTFGSGTRLTVV.

V and J are TRBV28 and TRBJ1-5; weak D call: TRBD1 (5 bases). CDR3 size: 15 residues. Per germline, CDR1 MDHEN and CDR2 SYDVKM. Trimming removed 4 bases at V and 3 bases at J, with 13 bases between. The CDR3 region has the DNA TGTGCCAGCAGTTCTGGGCAGGGCGACAATCAGCCCCAGCATTTT. Translation gives CASSSGQGDNQPQHF. The variable domain in full, completed from reference TRBV28 and TRBJ1-5, reads DVKVTQSSRYLVKRTGEKVFLECVQDMDHENMFWYRQDPGLGLRLIYFSYDVKMKEKGDIPEGYSVSREKKERFSLILESASTNQTSMYLCASSSGQGDNQPQHFGDGTRLSIL.

The V call is TRBV6-6, the J call TRBJ2-1; a weak D match, TRBD2 (5 bases). This CDR3 spans 16 amino acids. Trimming shortened V by 0 bases and J by 6 bases, and 15 bases separated the two germline ends. The V gene's germline CDR1 is MNHNY and CDR2 SVGAGI (reference sequence). In DNA, the CDR3 is TGTGCCAGCAGTTACTCGTCGCTAGCTCGGCCCAATGAGCAGTTCTTC. Amino acids: CASSYSSLARPNEQFF.

The gene calls are TRBV5-4 and TRBJ1-3; 7 nucleotides match TRBD1. The CDR3 has 14 residues. Germline V gene lookup returns CDR1 SGHNT and CDR2 YYREEE (reference sequence). Germline trimming cut 3 bases from V and 2 bases from J; bases unmatched to any gene: 2. Here the CDR3 reads CASSYTGAGNTIYF. The CDR3 region has the DNA TGTGCCAGCAGCTACACAGGGGCTGGAAACACCATATATTTT. The variable domain in full, with the rest retrieved from reference TRBV5-4 and TRBJ1-3, is ETGVTQSPTHLIKTRGQQVTLRCSSQSGHNTVSWYQQALGQGPQFIFQYYREEENGRGNFPPRFSGLQFPNYSSELNVNALELDDSALYLCASSYTGAGNTIYFGEGSWLTVV.

A single count supports this clone. The chain employs TRBV28 and TRBJ2-1; TRBD1 matches 7 bases. This CDR3 has 15 amino acids. V was clipped by 8 bases and J by 5 bases; unmatched bases: 12. Germline-derived CDR1 and CDR2 are MDHEN and SYDVKM. As DNA, the CDR3 is TGTGCCAGCCTTTCCCCCCGGGACAGAAACAATGAGCAGTTCTTC. Its translation: CASLSPRDRNNEQFF.

This chain uses TRBV11-3 with TRBJ1-1, with D uncertain. The CDR3 spans 18 residues. The V end was cut by 0 bases, the J end by 7 bases, with 24 bases between. The germline gives CDR1 SGHNT, CDR2 YENEEA. The CDR3 reads CASSLDMSQIQNKREAFF. Written as DNA, the CDR3 is TGTGCCAGCAGCTTAGATATGTCCCAGATACAGAACAAACGTGAAGCTTTCTTT.

The chain combines TRBV5-4 with TRBJ2-2; 8 nucleotides match TRBD2. Germline CDR1 SGHNT, CDR2 YYREEE (reference sequence). V lost 2 bases, J lost 1 base, and 4 bases stayed unmatched. The CDR3 runs to 16 residues. The CDR3 nucleotides are TGTGCCAGCAGCTTCGGGAGGGGTGGGAACACCGGGGAGCTGTTTTTT. Its protein is CASSFGRGGNTGELFF. Combining the CDR3 with reference TRBV5-4 and TRBJ2-2 gives the whole variable domain ETGVTQSPTHLIKTRGQQVTLRCSSQSGHNTVSWYQQALGQGPQFIFQYYREEENGRGNFPPRFSGLQFPNYSSELNVNALELDDSALYLCASSFGRGGNTGELFFGEGSRLTVL.

The chain has TRBV15 and TRBJ2-1, with 10 nucleotides matching TRBD2. The CDR3 is 14 residues long. V lost 5 bases, J lost 6 bases, and 4 bases stayed unmatched. Germline assignment: CDR1 LNHNV and CDR2 YYDKDF (reference sequence). CDR3 sequence (DNA): TGTGCCACCAGCTTCAGCGGGGGGGGCAATGAGCAGTTCTTC. Translated: CATSFSGGGNEQFF.

V is TRBV18 and J is TRBJ2-5; D is unresolved. CDR1 is KGHSH, CDR2 LQKENI, per germline. The length of the CDR3 is 16 residues. Trimming pared 6 bases from V and 1 base from J, leaving 18 bases between. The CDR3 DNA reads as TGTGCCAGCTCTCGTAACCACGCGGTCCCCCAAGAGACCCAGTACTTC. Protein product: CASSRNHAVPQETQYF.

This clone was seen once. The chain recombines TRBV7-9 with TRBJ2-7, with D maybe TRBD1 (6 bases). Germline CDR1 is SEHNR and CDR2 is FQNEAQ (reference sequence). CDR3 length: 15 amino acids. The V and J ends lost 5 bases and 2 bases respectively, with 16 bases between them. The CDR3 reads CASSPEGVFPYEQYF. In DNA, the CDR3 is TGTGCCAGCAGCCCCGAGGGGGTTTTCCCCTACGAGCAGTACTTC.

The rearrangement joins TRBV4-2 to TRBJ2-1; D ambiguous. CDR1 is LGHNA, CDR2 YNFKEQ, per germline. The CDR3 has 13 amino acids. Trimming took off 0 bases at V and 7 bases at J, with 7 bases between the two ends. The CDR3 loop is CASSQDIRNEQFF. The CDR3 DNA follows: TGTGCCAGCAGCCAAGATATCAGGAATGAGCAGTTCTTC.

The chain recombines TRBV5-1 with TRBJ1-3; 11 bases align to TRBD1. V was pared by 4 bases and J by 8 bases, with 5 bases of the junction left unmatched. CDR1 and CDR2 from the germline V gene are SGHRS and YFSETQ. The CDR3 consists of 14 residues. The CDR3, as DNA: TGCGCCAGCAGCAGGGGACAGGGGGTGGACACCATATATTTT. Amino acids: CASSRGQGVDTIYF.